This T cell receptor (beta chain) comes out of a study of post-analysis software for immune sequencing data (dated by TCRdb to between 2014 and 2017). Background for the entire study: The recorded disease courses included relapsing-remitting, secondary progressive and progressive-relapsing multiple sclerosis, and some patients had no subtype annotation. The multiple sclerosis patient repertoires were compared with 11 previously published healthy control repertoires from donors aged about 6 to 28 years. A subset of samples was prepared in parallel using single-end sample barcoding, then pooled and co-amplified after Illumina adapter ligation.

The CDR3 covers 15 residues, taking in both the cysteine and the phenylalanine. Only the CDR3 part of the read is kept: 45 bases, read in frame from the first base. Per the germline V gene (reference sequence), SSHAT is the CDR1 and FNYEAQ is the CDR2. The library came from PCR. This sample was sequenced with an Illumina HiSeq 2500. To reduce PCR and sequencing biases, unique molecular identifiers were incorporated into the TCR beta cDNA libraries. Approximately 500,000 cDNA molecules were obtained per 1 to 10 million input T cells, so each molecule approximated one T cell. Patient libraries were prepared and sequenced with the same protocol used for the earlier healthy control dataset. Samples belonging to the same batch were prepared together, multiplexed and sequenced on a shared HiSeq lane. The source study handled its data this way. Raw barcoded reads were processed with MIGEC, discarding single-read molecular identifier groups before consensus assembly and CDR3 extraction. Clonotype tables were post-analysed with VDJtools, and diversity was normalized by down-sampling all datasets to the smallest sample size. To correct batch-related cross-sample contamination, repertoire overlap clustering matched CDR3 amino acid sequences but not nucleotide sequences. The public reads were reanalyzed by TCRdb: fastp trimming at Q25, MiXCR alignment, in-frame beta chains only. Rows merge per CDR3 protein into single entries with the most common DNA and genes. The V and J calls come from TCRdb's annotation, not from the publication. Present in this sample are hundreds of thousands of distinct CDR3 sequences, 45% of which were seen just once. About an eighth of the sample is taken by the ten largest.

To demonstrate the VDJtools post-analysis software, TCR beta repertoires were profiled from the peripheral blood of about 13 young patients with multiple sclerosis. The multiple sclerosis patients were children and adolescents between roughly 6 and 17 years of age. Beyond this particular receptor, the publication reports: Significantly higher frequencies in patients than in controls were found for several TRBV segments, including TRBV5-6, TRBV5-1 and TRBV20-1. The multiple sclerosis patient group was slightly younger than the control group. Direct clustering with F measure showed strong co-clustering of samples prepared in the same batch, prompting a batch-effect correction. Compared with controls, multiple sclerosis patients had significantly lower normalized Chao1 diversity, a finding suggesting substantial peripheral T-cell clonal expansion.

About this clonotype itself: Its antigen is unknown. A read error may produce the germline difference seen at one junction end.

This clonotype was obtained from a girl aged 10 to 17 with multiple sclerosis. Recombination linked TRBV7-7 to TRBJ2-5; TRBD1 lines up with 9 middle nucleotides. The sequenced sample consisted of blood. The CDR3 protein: CASSPNRGRGETQYF. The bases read TGTGCTAGCAGCCCGAACAGGGGGCGAGGAGAGACCCAGTACTTC.